One T cell receptor beta chain is described in this entry. Profiled with immunoSEQ multiplex PCR; TCRdb holds only in-frame clones, not every one. The sample lists about 140,000 clones; under 95% were seen once. The sample is drawn from a study of T cell responses to AZD1222 COVID-19 vaccine. Germline CDR1 reads MNHEY; CDR2 reads SMNVEV (reference sequence). The CDR3 consists of 17 residues. The V end lost 4 bases, the J end lost 0 bases, and 16 bases lay between the germline ends. The sequence was collected from an adult in good health. The gene calls are TRBV27 and TRBJ2-1; D is unresolved. Sequences were derived from peripheral blood, sampled on day 0 of AZD1222 vaccination. Here the CDR3 reads CASSSPHSSSSYNEQFF. CDR3 bases: TGTGCCAGCAGTTCCCCTCATTCTTCGAGCTCCTACAATGAGCAGTTCTTC.